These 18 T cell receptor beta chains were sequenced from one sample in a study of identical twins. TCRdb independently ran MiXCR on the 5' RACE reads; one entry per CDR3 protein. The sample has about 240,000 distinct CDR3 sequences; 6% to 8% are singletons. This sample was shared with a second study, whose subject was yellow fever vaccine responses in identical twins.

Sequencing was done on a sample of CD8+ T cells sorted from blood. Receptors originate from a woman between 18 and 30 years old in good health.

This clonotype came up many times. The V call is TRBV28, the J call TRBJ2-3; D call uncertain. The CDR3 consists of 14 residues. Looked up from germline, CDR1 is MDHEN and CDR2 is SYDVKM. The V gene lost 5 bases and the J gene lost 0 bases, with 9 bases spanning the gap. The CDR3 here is CASSSFRSTDTQYF. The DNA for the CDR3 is TGTGCCAGCAGTAGTTTCAGAAGCACAGATACGCAGTATTTT.

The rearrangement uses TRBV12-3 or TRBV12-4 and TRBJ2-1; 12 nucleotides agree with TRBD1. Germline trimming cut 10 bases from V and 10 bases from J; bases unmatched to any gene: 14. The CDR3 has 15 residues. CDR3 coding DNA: TGTGCCACTAACAAGCCGGGACAGGGGGCGGGGGAGCAGTTCTTC. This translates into CATNKPGQGAGEQFF.

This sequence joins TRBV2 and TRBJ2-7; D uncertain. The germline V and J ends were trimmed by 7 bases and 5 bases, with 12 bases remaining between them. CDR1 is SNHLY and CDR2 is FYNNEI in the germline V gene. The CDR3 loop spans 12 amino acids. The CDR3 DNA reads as TGTGCCAGCAAAGGAAGTCGGGACGAGCAGTACTTC. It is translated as CASKGSRDEQYF.

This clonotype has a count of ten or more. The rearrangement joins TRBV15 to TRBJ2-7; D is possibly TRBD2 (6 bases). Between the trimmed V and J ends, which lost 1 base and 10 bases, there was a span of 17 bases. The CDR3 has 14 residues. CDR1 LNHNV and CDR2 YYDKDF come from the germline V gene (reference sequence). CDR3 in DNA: TGTGCCACCAGCAGAGGCCTCGGGACTTTCGAACAGTACTTC. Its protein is CATSRGLGTFEQYF.

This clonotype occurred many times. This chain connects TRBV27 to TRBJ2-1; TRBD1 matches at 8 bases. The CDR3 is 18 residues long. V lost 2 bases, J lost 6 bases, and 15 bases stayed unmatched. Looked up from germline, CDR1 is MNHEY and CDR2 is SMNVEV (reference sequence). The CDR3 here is CASSLRVRQGAPPNEQFF. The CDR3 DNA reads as TGTGCCAGCAGTTTAAGGGTTAGGCAGGGGGCGCCCCCCAATGAGCAGTTCTTC.

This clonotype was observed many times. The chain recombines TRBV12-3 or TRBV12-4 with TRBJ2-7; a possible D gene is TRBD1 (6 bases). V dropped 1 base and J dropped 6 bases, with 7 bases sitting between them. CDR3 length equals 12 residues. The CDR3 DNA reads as TGTGCCAGCAGTTTAGGAGGGGGCGAGCAGTACGTC. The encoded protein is CASSLGGGEQYV.

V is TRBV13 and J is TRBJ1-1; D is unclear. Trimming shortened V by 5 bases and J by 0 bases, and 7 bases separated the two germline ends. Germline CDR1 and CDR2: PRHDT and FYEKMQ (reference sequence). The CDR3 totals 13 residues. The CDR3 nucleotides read TGTGCCAGCAGCCCCGATATGAACACTGAAGCTTTCTTT. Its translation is CASSPDMNTEAFF.

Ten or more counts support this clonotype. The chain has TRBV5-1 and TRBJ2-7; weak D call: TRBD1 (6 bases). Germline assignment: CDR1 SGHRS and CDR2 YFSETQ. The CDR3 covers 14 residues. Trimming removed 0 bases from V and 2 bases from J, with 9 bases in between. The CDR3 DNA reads TGCGCCAGCAGCTTGGCCTCAGGGGCCTACGAGCAGTACTTC. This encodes CASSLASGAYEQYF.

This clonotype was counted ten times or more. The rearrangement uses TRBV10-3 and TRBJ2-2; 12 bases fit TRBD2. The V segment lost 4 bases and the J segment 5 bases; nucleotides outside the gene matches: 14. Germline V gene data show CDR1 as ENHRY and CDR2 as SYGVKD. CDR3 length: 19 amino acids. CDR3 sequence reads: CAISATRLAGEPGTGELFF. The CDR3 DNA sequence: TGTGCCATCAGTGCCACAAGACTAGCGGGGGAACCTGGGACCGGGGAGCTGTTTTTT.

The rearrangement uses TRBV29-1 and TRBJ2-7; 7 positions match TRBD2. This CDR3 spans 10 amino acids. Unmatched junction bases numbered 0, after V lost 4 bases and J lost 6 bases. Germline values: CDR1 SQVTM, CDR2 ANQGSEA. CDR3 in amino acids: CSVGGGEQYF. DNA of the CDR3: TGCAGCGTTGGGGGGGGCGAGCAGTACTTC.

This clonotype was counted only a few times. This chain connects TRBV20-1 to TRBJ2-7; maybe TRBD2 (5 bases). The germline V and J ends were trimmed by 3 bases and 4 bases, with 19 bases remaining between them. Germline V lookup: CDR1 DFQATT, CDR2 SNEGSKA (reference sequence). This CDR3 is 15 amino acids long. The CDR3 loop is CSASKRAAVYYEQYF. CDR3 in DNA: TGCAGTGCTAGTAAGAGGGCGGCAGTGTATTACGAGCAGTACTTC.

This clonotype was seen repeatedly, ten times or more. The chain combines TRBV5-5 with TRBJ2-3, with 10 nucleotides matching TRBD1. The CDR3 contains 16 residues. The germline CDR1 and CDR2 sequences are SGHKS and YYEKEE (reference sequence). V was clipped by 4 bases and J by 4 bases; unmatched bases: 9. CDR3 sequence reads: CASSPRGQGSPDTQYF. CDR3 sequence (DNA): TGTGCCAGCAGCCCCAGGGGACAGGGGAGTCCAGATACGCAGTATTTT. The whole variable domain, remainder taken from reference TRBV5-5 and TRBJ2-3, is DAGVTQSPTHLIKTRGQQVTLRCSPISGHKSVSWYQQVLGQGPQFIFQYYEKEERGRGNFPDRFSARQFPNYSSELNVNALLLGDSALYLCASSPRGQGSPDTQYFGPGTRLTVL.

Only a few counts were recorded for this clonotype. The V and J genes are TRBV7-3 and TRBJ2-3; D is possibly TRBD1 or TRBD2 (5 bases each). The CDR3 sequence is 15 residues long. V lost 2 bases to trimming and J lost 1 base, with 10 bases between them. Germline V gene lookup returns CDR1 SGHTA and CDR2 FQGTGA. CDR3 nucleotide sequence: TGTGCCAGCAGCTTAGGGGACGCGGGCACAGATACGCAGTATTTT. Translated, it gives CASSLGDAGTDTQYF.

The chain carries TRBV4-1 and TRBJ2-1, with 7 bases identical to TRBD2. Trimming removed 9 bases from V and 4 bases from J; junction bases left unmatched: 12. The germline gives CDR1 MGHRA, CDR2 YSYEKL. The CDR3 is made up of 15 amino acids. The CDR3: CASERDYGPYNEQFF. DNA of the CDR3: TGCGCCAGTGAGAGGGACTACGGGCCTTACAATGAGCAGTTCTTC.

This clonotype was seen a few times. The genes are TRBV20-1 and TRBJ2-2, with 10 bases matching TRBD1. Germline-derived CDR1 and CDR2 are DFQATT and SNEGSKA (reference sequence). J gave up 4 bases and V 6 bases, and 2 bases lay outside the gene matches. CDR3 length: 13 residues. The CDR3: CSAGDRGTGELFF. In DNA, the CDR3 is TGCAGTGCGGGGGACAGGGGCACCGGGGAGCTGTTTTTT.

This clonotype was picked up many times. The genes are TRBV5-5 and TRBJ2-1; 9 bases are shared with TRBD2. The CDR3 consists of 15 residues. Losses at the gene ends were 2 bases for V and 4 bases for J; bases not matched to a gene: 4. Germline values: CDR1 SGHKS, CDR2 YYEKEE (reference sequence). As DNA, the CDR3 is TGTGCCAGCAGCTTAAGGCTAGCGGGGTACAATGAGCAGTTCTTC. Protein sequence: CASSLRLAGYNEQFF.

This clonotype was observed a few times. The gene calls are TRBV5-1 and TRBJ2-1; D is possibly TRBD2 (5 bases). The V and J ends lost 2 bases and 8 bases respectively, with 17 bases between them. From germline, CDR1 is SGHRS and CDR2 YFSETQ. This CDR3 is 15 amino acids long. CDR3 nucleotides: TGCGCCAGCAGCTTTACCACAGACCAAGCGGATGAGCAGTTCTTC. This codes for CASSFTTDQADEQFF.

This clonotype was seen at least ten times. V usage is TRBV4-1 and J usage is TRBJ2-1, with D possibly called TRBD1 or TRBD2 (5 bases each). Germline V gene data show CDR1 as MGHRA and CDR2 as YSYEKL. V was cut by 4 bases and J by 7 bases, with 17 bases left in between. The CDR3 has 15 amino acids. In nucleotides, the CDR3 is TGCGCCAGCAGCCCACCCTCCGGGACCCTTAATGAGCAGTTCTTC. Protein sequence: CASSPPSGTLNEQFF.